Listed below are T cell receptor beta chains from one sample, sequenced in a study of Graves' ophthalmopathy and Graves' hyperthyroidism. TCRdb recomputed calls from the multiplex PCR reads with MiXCR, one row per CDR3 protein. The table records about 1.2 million distinct CDR3 sequences, 35% to 45% of them present only once. The sequenced material came from peripheral blood or thyroid tissue (not recorded which). The receptor set was obtained from an adult man with Graves' hyperthyroidism. The CDR3 runs from the conserved cysteine through the conserved F or W. A D gene is named only where the DNA matches it firmly. Clone size appears in some rows only: once, few, many, or a class for an expanded clone.

V,J,D,size,CDR3,DNA
TRBV12-3/TRBV12-4,TRBJ1-2,-,many,CASSSPAGYTF,TGTGCCAGCAGTTCCCCCGCCGGCTACACCTTC
TRBV11-2,TRBJ2-7,TRBD1,-,CASSLWTGSYEQYF,TGTGCCAGCAGCCTTTGGACAGGGTCCTACGAGCAGTACTTC
TRBV10-2,TRBJ1-1,-,few,CASKDGMNTEAFF,TGCGCCAGCAAGGACGGCATGAACACTGAAGCTTTCTTT
TRBV10-3,TRBJ2-5,TRBD2,-,CATTLGAGGPETQYF,TGTGCCACGACGCTAGGAGCGGGAGGGCCGGAGACCCAGTACTTC
TRBV6-6,TRBJ2-5,TRBD2,many,CASSTLLAEQETQYF,TGTGCCAGCAGTACCCTACTAGCGGAGCAAGAGACCCAGTACTTC
TRBV5-5,TRBJ1-4,-,many,CASSHEDAGYEKLFF,TGTGCCAGCAGCCACGAAGATGCAGGGTATGAAAAACTGTTTTTT
TRBV5-1,TRBJ1-4,-,many,CASSQSGDEKLFF,TGCGCCAGCAGCCAATCTGGAGATGAAAAACTGTTTTTT
TRBV6-2/TRBV6-3,TRBJ2-5,TRBD2,few,CASTRGVEETQYF,TGTGCCAGCACTCGGGGGGTGGAAGAGACCCAGTACTTC
TRBV7-8,TRBJ1-1,-,many,CASSLDLNQNTEAFF,TGTGCCAGCAGCTTAGATTTGAACCAGAACACTGAAGCTTTCTTT
TRBV24-1,TRBJ1-6,-,-,CATSDFVGEQYFGPASPLHF,-
TRBV6-5,TRBJ1-1,TRBD1,few,CASSYSLDRGTEAFF,TGTGCCAGCAGTTACTCGTTGGACAGGGGCACTGAAGCTTTCTTT
TRBV12-3/TRBV12-4,TRBJ1-3,-,few,CASTGLVDTIYF,TGTGCCAGCACCGGCTTAGTCGACACCATATATTTT
TRBV19,TRBJ2-7,TRBD1,-,CASGTTTGGYEQYF,TGTGCCAGTGGTACCACGACAGGGGGCTACGAGCAGTACTTC